This T cell receptor (beta chain) came from a study of shared clonotypes between healthy human individuals. TCRdb's copy holds only in-frame clones and misses some; the assay was immunoSEQ multiplex PCR. The table records 550,000 to 850,000 clones, 55% to 75% of them present only once. This clonotype was obtained from a woman aged 25 to 39 in good health. The sequenced sample was memory CD4+ T cells sorted from blood. The subset is: CD45RA-negative fraction.

CDR3 sequence: CASSPALFNTGELFF. The CDR3 nucleotides are TGTGCCAGCAGCCCGGCCCTCTTCAACACCGGGGAGCTGTTTTTT. This chain links TRBV28 with TRBJ2-2; D is unresolved. The CDR3 extends over 15 amino acids. Trimming removed 6 bases from V and 2 bases from J, with 13 bases in between. The germline V gene encodes CDR1 MDHEN and CDR2 SYDVKM.